The entry below gives a single T cell receptor (beta chain) sequence along with its context. These data come from a study of blood T cell repertoires in COVID-19. The wider study: COVID-19 samples from acute and convalescent phases originated in the United States, Italy and Spain. Sample material is recorded as cDNA or gDNA derived from T cells, B-cell-depleted T cells, or PBMCs.

Authors' analysis steps: The assay estimated nucleated cells by amplifying reference gene primers. Assay used: immunoSEQ multiplex PCR; TCRdb lists only in-frame clones, some missing. V and J calls and clone size follow that table, whereas D and trimming were derived from the DNA. Among some 71,000 clones listed, roughly 80% were seen once. CDR1 ENHRY and CDR2 SYGVKD come from the germline V gene. The V gene end was trimmed by 11 bases and the J gene end by 4 bases; junction bases not matched to a gene: 10. The CDR3 sequence is 13 residues long. This clonotype originated in a woman in her seventies with acute or convalescent COVID-19. Sequencing was done on a sample of peripheral blood. The J gene is TRBJ1-2, the V gene TRBV10-3; 7 bases line up with TRBD1. The CDR3 bases are TGTGCCGCCGGACAGGACGTAGGCTATGGCTACACCTTC. This encodes CAAGQDVGYGYTF.